This T cell receptor (beta chain) derives from a study of regulatory T cells in long-lasting Graves disease. Arm-PCR with iRepertoire HTBI primers amplified the CDR3 regions for these TCR beta libraries. Via MiXCR, TCRdb re-called the multiplex PCR reads, giving one row per CDR3 protein. Among some 340,000 distinct CDR3 sequences listed, approximately 10% were seen once. The time point is: newly diagnosed GD, antithyroid drugs for less than 3 months. With RNA extracted from PBMCs as input, the TCR library was made. Trimming removed 6 bases at V and 0 bases at J, with 13 bases between. CDR3 size: 14 residues. The germline gives CDR1 DFQATT, CDR2 SNEGSKA (reference sequence). This clonotype was counted ten times or more. The sample was also linked to a second study, of T cells in Graves' hyperthyroidism and ophthalmopathy. Per that study: Using the HTBI primer set, a first-round RT-PCR was run on the TCR CDR3. Most clonotypes expanded in the thyroid (above 0.001) were also present in blood.

The V call is TRBV20-1, the J call TRBJ2-3, with no clear D. This material consisted of peripheral blood mononuclear cells (PBMCs), taken at new diagnosis, from a patient treated with antithyroid drugs. The TCR comes from a woman aged 18 to 35 with Graves disease. CDR3 region: CSAGSQSSTDTQYF. The CDR3 nucleotides read TGCAGTGCGGGCTCGCAATCTAGCACAGATACGCAGTATTTT.